This TCR beta chain was obtained from a study of blood T cell repertoires in COVID-19. Categorization into cohorts depended on clinical history that participants reported. The CDR3 has 14 amino acids. The V and J ends lost 5 bases and 5 bases respectively, with 16 bases between them. Per the germline V gene, CDR1 is SGHTA and CDR2 is FQGNSA. Only in-frame clones appear in the TCRdb table, and some are missing; sequencing was by immunoSEQ multiplex PCR. The sample consists of fewer than 300,000 clones, 80% to 95% of them appearing once. This receptor was taken from a woman in her twenties or thirties who had recovered from COVID-19. Source material: PBMCs or T cells enriched from blood (not recorded which). This rearrangement joins TRBV7-2 to TRBJ2-7, with a weak D call TRBD1 (6 bases). The DNA of the CDR3 is TGTGCCAGCAGCCCGAGGGGGAGTTCCCACGAGCAGTACTTC. Translated, it gives CASSPRGSSHEQYF.